The T cell receptor beta chain described here comes from a study of T cell repertoires in ileal Crohn's disease. Study at large: Patients had a median approximately 7.2-year disease duration, and less than 40% were active smokers.

Profiling relied on immunoSEQ multiplex PCR, and the TCRdb table lists in-frame clones only, not all of them. The table lists over 10,000 clones, more than 60% of them singletons, with over 8.5% in the top ten. The time point here: neoterminal ileum biopsy at postoperative endoscopy, about 6 months after surgery. The study, taken as a whole, reports: Endoscopic recurrence occurred in every patient whose clonality exceeded 26.8%.

V was clipped by 4 bases and J by 4 bases, with 22 bases between them. The CDR3 extends over 18 amino acids. Germline-derived CDR1 and CDR2 are MGHDK and SYGVNS. Details on this clone: Its antigen is unknown.

The sequence came from an adult with Crohn's disease. The sample was ileal tissue. This chain uses TRBV25-1 with TRBJ1-4; a weak D match, TRBD1 (5 bases). The CDR3 bases are TGTGCCAGCAGTGGACTCGGGGCTTTAGGAGGGCTTAATGAAAAACTGTTTTTT. Translated, it gives CASSGLGALGGLNEKLFF.